The rows below give T cell receptor beta chains drawn from one sample of a study of long-term antiretroviral therapy in people with HIV. Assay used: immunoSEQ multiplex PCR; TCRdb lists only in-frame clones, some missing. The sample includes about 18,000 clones, approximately 95% of them seen just once. The sample was unsorted PBMCs, taken 10 to 13 years after starting antiretroviral therapy. The receptor source for this set is a young man with HIV. Each CDR3 is given with its conserved first and last residue. D genes are given only for firm matches. A row's size may be missing; if present it is once, few, many or a size class.

TRBV6-1	once	TRBJ1-1	-	TGTGCCAGCAGTGAAGGGCAATCGGCTTTCTTT	CASSEGQSAFF
TRBV11-2	once	TRBJ1-3	TRBD1	TGTGCCAGCAGTCCAGGGGGCACAGGAAACACCATATATTTT	CASSPGGTGNTIYF
TRBV7-6	-	TRBJ2-1	-	TGTGCCAGCAGCTTAGTCCCTAAAACGAGACAGGGAACAGGGGAGGGTGAGCAGTTCTTC	CASSLVPKTRQGTGEGEQFF
TRBV27	-	TRBJ1-5	TRBD1	TGTGCCAGCAGAAAACAGGGGGCGGGTCAGCCCCAGCATTTT	CASRKQGAGQPQHF
TRBV5-5	-	TRBJ2-3	-	TGTGCCAGCAGCTTTCCGGCAGACACAGATACGCAGTATTTT	CASSFPADTDTQYF
TRBV19	-	TRBJ1-2	-	TGTGCCAGTAGTGGAGAAGGGTGGTTCTATGGCTACACCTTC	CASSGEGWFYGYTF
TRBV7-9	-	TRBJ2-3	-	TGTGCCAGCAGCGGTCCAAGCACAGATACGCAGTATTTT	CASSGPSTDTQYF
TRBV15	once	TRBJ1-6	TRBD1	TGTGCCACTATACACCGCAGGGGGGACAGAAATTCACCCCTCCACTTT	CATIHRRGDRNSPLHF
TRBV5-1	-	TRBJ1-3	-	TGCGCCAGCAGCTTGGACAGCTCTGGAAACACCATATATTTT	CASSLDSSGNTIYF
TRBV9	-	TRBJ2-2	TRBD2	TGTGCCAGCAGCCTGGGACTAGCGGGGGCCGGGACCGGGGAGCTGTTTTTT	CASSLGLAGAGTGELFF
TRBV5-1	-	TRBJ1-4	-	TGCGCCAGCTCCCGCGGGGACGGGGAAAAACTGTTTTTT	CASSRGDGEKLFF
TRBV7-2	-	TRBJ1-5	-	TGTGCCAGCAGTCTCGGCGCGGTGTGGCCCCAGCATTTT	CASSLGAVWPQHF
TRBV2	-	TRBJ1-5	TRBD1	TGTGCCAGCAGTAGACAGGGCGACGGCAATCAGCCCCAGCATTTT	CASSRQGDGNQPQHF
TRBV27	few	TRBJ1-1	TRBD1	TGTGCCAGCAGTATCGACAGGGGTAGGACTGAAGCTTTCTTT	CASSIDRGRTEAFF
TRBV6-5	-	TRBJ2-7	-	TGTGCCAGCAGTTACCAACGGGACTTTCCCGAGCAGTACTTC	CASSYQRDFPEQYF
TRBV5-4	-	TRBJ1-3	-	TGTGCCAGCAGCATTACAGGGTTAGTAGCTGGAAACACCATATATTTT	CASSITGLVAGNTIYF
TRBV7-2	-	TRBJ1-2	-	TGTGCCAGCAGCTTAGAGACAGCTCAGCGAGGCTACACCTTC	CASSLETAQRGYTF